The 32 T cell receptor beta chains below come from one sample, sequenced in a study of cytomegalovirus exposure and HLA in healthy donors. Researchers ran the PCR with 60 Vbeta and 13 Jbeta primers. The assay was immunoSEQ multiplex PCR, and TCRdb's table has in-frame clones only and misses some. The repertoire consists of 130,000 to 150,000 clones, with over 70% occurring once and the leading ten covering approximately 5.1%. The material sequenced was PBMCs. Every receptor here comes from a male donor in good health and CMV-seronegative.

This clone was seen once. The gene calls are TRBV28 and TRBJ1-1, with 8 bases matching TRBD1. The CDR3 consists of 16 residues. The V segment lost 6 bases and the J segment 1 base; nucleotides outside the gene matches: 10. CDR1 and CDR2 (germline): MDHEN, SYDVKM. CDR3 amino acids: CASRRPQGVPNTEAFF. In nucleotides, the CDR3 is TGTGCCAGCAGACGCCCACAGGGGGTTCCGAACACTGAAGCTTTCTTT.

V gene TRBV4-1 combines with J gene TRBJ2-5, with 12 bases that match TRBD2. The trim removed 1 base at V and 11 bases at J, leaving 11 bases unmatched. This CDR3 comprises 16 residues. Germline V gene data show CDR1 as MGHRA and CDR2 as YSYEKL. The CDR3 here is CASSQGRLAGAWEQYF. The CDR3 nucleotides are TGCGCCAGCAGCCAAGGGCGACTAGCGGGGGCATGGGAGCAGTACTTC.

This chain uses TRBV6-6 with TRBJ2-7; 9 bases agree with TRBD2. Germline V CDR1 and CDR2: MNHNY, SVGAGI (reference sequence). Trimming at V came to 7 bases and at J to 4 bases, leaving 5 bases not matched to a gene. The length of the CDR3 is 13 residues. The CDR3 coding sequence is TGTGCCAGCAAGGGGACTAGCAAGTACGAGCAGTACTTC. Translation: CASKGTSKYEQYF.

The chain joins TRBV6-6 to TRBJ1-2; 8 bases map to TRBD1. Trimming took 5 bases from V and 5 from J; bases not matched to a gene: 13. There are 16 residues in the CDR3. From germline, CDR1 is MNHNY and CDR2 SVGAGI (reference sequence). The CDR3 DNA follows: TGTGCCAGCAGTCGCAAAGGACAGGGTCTATTATATGGCTACACCTTC. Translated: CASSRKGQGLLYGYTF.

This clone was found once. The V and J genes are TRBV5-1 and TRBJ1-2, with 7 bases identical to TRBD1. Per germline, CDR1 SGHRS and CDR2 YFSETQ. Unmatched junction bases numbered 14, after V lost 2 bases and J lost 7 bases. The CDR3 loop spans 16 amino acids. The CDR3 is CASSLPPRQGEGGYTF. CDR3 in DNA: TGCGCCAGCAGCTTACCCCCGCGGCAGGGGGAAGGTGGCTACACCTTC.

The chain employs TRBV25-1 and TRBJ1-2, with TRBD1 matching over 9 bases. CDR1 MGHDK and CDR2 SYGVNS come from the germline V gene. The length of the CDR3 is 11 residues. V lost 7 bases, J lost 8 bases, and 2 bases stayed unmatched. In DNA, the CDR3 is TGTGCCAGCACGGACAGGGGAGGCTACACCTTC. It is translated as CASTDRGGYTF.

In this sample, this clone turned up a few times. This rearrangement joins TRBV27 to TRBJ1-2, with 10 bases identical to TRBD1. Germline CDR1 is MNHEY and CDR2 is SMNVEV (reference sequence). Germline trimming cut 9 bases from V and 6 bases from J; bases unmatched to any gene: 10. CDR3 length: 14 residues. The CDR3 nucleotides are TGTGCCAGTTCAAGGACAGGGGGAGTAAATGGCTACACCTTC. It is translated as CASSRTGGVNGYTF.

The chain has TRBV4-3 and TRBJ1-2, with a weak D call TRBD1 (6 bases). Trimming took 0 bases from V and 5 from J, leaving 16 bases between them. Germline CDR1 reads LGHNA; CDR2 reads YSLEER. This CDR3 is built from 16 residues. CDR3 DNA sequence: TGCGCCAGCAGCCAAGATCGCGTCCAGGGGATATATGGCTACACCTTC. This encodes CASSQDRVQGIYGYTF.

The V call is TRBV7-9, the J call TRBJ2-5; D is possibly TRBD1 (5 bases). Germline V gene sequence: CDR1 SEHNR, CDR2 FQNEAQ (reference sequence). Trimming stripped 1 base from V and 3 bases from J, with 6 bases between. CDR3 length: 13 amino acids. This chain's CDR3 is CASSLVREETQYF. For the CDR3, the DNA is TGTGCCAGCAGCTTAGTCAGGGAAGAGACCCAGTACTTC.

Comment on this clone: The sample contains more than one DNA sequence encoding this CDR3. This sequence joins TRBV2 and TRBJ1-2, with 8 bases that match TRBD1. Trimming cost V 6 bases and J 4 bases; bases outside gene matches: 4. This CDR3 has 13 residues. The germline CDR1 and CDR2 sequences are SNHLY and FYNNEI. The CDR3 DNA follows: TGTGCCAGCAGGGTACAGGGGGGCTATGGCTACACCTTC. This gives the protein CASRVQGGYGYTF.

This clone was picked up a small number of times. CDR3 coding DNA: TGTGCCAGCGGTAGTCGGGGGGGCGAAGATACGCAGTATTTT. This sequence encodes CASGSRGGEDTQYF. This rearrangement joins TRBV6-6 to TRBJ2-3; 8 bases are a match to TRBD2. The ends lost 8 bases at V and 5 bases at J; junction bases unmatched: 9. From germline, CDR1 is MNHNY and CDR2 SVGAGI (reference sequence). This CDR3 has 14 residues.

CDR3 sequence: CASSLGSGGEGYTF. Written as DNA, the CDR3 is TGTGCCAGCAGCTTAGGTTCAGGGGGCGAGGGCTACACCTTC. V and J are TRBV7-9 and TRBJ1-2; 8 bases agree with TRBD1. Per the germline V gene, CDR1 is SEHNR and CDR2 is FQNEAQ (reference sequence). V was clipped by 1 base and J by 8 bases; unmatched bases: 6. The CDR3 runs to 14 residues.

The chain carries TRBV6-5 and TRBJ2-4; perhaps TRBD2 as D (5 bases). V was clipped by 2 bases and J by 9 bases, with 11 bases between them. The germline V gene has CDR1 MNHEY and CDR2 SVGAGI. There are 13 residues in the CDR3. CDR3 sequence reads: CASSYNRAAIQYF. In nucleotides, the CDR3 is TGTGCCAGCAGTTACAACAGAGCGGCCATTCAGTACTTC.

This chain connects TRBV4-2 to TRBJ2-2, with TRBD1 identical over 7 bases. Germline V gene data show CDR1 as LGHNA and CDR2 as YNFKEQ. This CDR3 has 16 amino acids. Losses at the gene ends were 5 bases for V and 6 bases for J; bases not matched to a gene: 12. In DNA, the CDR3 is TGTGCCAGCAGCGCCGTAAGGACAGGCACCTCCGGGGAGCTGTTTTTT. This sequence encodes CASSAVRTGTSGELFF.

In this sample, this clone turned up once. The CDR3 protein is CASSLVSSLNTGELFF. As DNA, the CDR3 is TGTGCCAGCAGCTTAGTCAGTAGCCTGAACACCGGGGAGCTGTTTTTT. The chain joins TRBV7-2 to TRBJ2-2; D call uncertain. The CDR3 has 16 residues. Trimming took 1 base from V and 1 from J, leaving 10 bases between them. Germline assignment: CDR1 SGHTA and CDR2 FQGNSA. Drawing the rest from reference TRBV7-2 and TRBJ2-2, the complete variable domain is GAGVSQSPSNKVTEKGKDVELRCDPISGHTALYWYRQSLGQGLEFLIYFQGNSAPDKSGLPSDRFSAERTGGSVSTLTIQRTQQEDSAVYLCASSLVSSLNTGELFFGEGSRLTVL.

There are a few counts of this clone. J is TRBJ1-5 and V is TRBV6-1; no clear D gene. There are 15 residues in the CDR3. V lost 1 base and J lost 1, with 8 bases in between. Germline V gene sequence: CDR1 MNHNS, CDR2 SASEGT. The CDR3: CASSEVSLSNQPQHF. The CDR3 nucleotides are TGTGCCAGCAGTGAAGTCTCACTCAGCAATCAGCCCCAGCATTTT.

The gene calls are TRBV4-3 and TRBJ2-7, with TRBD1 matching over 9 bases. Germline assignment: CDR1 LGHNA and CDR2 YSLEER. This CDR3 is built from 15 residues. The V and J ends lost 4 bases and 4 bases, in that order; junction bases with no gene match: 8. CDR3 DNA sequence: TGCGCCAGCAGCCTTTGGGGGACAGGGTCTTACGAGCAGTACTTC. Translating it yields CASSLWGTGSYEQYF.

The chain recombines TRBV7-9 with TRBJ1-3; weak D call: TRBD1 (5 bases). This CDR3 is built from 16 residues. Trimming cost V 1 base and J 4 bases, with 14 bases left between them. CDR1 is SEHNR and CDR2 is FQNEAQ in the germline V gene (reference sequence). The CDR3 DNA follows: TGTGCCAGCAGCTTAGGGGCAGGGTCGTCGGGAAACACCATATATTTT. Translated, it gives CASSLGAGSSGNTIYF.

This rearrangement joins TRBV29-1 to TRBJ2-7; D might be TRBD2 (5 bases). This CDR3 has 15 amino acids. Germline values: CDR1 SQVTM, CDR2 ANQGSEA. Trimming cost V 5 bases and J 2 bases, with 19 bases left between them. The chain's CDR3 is CSVYIFKTGTYEQYF. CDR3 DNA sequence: TGCAGCGTTTACATTTTCAAAACGGGGACCTACGAGCAGTACTTC.

CDR3 DNA sequence: TGTGCCAGCAGCCAGGACAGTTTCAACAATGAGCAGTTCTTC. Encoded protein: CASSQDSFNNEQFF. The chain uses TRBV6-5 and TRBJ2-1; TRBD1 is a possible D gene (6 bases). Trimming shortened V by 6 bases and J by 5 bases, and 14 bases separated the two germline ends. CDR1 MNHEY and CDR2 SVGAGI come from the germline V gene. The CDR3 loop spans 14 amino acids.

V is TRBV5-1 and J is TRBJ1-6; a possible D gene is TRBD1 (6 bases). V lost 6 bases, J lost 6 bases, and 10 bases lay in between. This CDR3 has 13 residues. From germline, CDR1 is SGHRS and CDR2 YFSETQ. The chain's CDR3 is CASNGQPNSPLHF. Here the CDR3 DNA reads TGCGCCAGCAACGGACAGCCTAATTCACCCCTCCACTTT.

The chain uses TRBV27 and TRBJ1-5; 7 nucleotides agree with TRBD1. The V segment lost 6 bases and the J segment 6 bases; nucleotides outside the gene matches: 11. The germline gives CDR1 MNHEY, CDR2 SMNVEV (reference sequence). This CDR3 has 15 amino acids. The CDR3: CASRTGNYPSQPQHF. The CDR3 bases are TGTGCCAGCAGGACAGGGAACTACCCCAGTCAGCCCCAGCATTTT.

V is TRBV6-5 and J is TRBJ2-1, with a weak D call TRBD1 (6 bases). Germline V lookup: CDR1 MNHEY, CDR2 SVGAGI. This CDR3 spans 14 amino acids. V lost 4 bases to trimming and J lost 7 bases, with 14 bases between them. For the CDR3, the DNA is TGTGCCAGCAGTTCCCCACAGGGTAGGAATGAGCAGTTCTTC. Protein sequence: CASSSPQGRNEQFF.

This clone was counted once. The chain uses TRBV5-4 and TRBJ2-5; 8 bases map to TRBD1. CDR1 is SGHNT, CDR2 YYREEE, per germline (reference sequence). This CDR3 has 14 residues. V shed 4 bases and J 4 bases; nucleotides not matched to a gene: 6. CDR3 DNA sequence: TGTGCCAGCAGCCCCGGACAGGGCGGAGAGACCCAGTACTTC. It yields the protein CASSPGQGGETQYF.

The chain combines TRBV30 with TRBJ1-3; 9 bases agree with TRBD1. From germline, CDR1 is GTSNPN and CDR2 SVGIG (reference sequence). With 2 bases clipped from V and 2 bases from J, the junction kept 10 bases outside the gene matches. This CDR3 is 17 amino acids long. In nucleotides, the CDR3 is TGTGCCTGGAGTTTTGTCTCGGGACAGGGAACTGGAAACACCATATATTTT. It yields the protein CAWSFVSGQGTGNTIYF.

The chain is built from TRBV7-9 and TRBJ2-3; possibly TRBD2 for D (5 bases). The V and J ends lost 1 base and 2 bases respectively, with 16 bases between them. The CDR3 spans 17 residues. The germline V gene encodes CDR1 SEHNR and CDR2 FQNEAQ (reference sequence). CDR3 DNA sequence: TGTGCCAGCAGCTTAGGTCCCGCTAGCCCCCTCACAGATACGCAGTATTTT. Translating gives CASSLGPASPLTDTQYF.

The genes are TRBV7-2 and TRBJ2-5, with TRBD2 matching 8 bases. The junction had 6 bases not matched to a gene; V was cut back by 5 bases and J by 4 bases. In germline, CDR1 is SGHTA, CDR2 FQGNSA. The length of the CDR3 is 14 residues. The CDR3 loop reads CASSEGLARETQYF. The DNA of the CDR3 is TGTGCCAGCAGCGAAGGACTAGCCCGAGAGACCCAGTACTTC.

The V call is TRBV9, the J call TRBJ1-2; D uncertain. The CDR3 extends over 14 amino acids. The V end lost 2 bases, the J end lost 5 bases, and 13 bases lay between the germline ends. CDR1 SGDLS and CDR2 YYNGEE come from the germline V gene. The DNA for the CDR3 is TGTGCCAGCAGCGTGGGTACCGGAGGGTATGGCTACACCTTC. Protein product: CASSVGTGGYGYTF.

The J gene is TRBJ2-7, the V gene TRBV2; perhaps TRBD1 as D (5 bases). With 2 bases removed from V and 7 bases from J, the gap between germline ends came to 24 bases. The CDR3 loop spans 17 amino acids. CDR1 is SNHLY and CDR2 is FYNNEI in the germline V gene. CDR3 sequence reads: CASSEHLVGQGLGEQYF. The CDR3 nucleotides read TGTGCCAGCAGTGAACATCTAGTGGGGCAGGGTCTAGGGGAGCAGTACTTC.

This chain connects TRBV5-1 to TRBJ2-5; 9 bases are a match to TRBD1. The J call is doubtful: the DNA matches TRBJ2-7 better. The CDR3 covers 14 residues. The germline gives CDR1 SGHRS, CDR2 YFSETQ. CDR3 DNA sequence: TGCGCCAGCAGCTACACCGGGACAGGGTCCGAGCAGTACTTC. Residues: CASSYTGTGSEQYF.

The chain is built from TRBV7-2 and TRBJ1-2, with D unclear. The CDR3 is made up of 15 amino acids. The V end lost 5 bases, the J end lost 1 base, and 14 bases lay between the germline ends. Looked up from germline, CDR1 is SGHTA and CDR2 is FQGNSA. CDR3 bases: TGTGCCAGCAGCCCGACCGCAGGACTTAACTATGGCTACACCTTC. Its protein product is CASSPTAGLNYGYTF.

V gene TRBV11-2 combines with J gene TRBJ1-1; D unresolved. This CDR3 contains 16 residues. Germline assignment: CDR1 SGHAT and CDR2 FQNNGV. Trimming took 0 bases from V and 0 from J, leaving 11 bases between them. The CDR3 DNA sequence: TGTGCCAGCAGCTTAGATCGTATGGGCCTGAACACTGAAGCTTTCTTT. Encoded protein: CASSLDRMGLNTEAFF.